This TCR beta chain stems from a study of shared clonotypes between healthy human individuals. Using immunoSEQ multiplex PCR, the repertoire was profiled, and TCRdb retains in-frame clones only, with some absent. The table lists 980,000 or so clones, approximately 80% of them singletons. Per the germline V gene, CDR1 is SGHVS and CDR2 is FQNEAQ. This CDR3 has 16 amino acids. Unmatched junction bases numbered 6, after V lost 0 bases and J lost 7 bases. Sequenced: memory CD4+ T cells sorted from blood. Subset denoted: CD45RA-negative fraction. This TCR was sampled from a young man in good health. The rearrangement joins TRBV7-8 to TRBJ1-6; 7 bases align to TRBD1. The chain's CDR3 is CASSLANQGVNSPLHF. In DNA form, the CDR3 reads TGTGCCAGCAGCTTAGCGAACCAGGGGGTCAATTCACCCCTCCACTTT.